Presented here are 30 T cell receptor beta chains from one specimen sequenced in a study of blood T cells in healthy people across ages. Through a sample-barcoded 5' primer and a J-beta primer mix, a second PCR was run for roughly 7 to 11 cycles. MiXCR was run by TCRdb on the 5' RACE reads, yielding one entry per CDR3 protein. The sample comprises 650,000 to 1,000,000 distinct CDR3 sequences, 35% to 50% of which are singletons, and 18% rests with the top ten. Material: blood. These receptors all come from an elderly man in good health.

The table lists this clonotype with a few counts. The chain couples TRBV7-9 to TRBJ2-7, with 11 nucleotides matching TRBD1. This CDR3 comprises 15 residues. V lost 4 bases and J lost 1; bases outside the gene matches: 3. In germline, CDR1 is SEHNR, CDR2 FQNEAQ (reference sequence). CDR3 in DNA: TGTGCCAGCAGCTGGGGGACAGGGGGGTCCTACGAGCAGTACTTC. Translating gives CASSWGTGGSYEQYF.

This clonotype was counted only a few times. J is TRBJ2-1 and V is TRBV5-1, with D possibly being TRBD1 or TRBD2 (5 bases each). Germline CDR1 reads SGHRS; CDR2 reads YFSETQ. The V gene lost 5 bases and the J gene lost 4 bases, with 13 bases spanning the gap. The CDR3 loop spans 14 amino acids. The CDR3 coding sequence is TGCGCCAGCAGAGGGACGGAGCGTTACAATGAGCAGTTCTTC. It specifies CASRGTERYNEQFF.

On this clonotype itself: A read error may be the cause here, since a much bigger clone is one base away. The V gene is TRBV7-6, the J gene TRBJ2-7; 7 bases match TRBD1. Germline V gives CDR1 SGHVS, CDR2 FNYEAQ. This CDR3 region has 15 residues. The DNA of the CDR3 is TGTACCAGCAGCTTAGCGAAGGACAGGTTCTACGAGCAGTACTTC. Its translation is CTSSLAKDRFYEQYF.

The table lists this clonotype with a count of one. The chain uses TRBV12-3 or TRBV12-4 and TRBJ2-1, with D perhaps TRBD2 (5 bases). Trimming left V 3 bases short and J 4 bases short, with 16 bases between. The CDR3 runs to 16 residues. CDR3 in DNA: TGTGCCAGCAGTTTGGTTGGGCTAGCTAGTTACAATGAGCAGTTCTTC. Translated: CASSLVGLASYNEQFF.

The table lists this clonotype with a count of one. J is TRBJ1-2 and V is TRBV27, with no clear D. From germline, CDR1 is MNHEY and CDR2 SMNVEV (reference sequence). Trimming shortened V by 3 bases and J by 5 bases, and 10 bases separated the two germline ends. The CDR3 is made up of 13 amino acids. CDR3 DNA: TGTGCCAGCAGTTTGTCCAGACTTTATGGCTACACCTTC. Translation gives CASSLSRLYGYTF.

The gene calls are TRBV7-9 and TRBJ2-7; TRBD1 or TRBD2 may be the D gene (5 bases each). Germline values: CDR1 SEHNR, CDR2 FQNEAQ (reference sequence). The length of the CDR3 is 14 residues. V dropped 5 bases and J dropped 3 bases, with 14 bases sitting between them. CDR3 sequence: CASSIEGRVYEQYF. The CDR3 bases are TGTGCCAGCAGCATAGAGGGCAGGGTCTACGAGCAGTACTTC.

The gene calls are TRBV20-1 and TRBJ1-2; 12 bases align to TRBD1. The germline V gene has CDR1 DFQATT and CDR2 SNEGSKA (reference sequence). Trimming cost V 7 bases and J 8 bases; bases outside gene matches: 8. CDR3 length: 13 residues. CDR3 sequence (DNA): TGCAGTGGGGGGACAGGGGGCGCAGGAGGCTACACCTTC. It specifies CSGGTGGAGGYTF.

In DNA, the CDR3 is TGTGCCAGCGGAAAGGCGGGGGAGGGAAATCAGCCCCAGCATTTT. This encodes CASGKAGEGNQPQHF. This sequence joins TRBV25-1 and TRBJ1-5; tentatively, D is TRBD1 (5 bases). Trimming shortened V by 8 bases and J by 4 bases, and 18 bases separated the two germline ends. In germline, CDR1 is MGHDK, CDR2 SYGVNS. This CDR3 has 15 amino acids. The variable domain in full, completed from reference TRBV25-1 and TRBJ1-5, reads EADIYQTPRYLVIGTGKKITLECSQTMGHDKMYWYQQDPGMELHLIHYSYGVNSTEKGDLSSESTVSRIRTEHFPLTLESARPSHTSQYLCASGKAGEGNQPQHFGDGTRLSIL.

The CDR3 sequence is CSVDQSGTGDPREQYF. The CDR3 DNA reads TGCAGCGTTGACCAATCGGGGACAGGGGACCCTCGAGAGCAGTACTTC. This chain joins TRBV29-1 and TRBJ2-7; 10 nucleotides align to TRBD1. J was trimmed by 7 bases and V by 3 bases; bases with no gene match: 15. The CDR3 is made up of 16 amino acids. Germline loops: CDR1 SQVTM, CDR2 ANQGSEA.

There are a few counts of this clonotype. In DNA, the CDR3 is TGTGCCAGCAGCTACAAGACAGGGTCCCGCTCTGGGGCCAACGTCCTGACTTTC. This sequence encodes CASSYKTGSRSGANVLTF. V is TRBV7-2 and J is TRBJ2-6, with 7 bases lining up with TRBD1. V was pared by 4 bases and J by 0 bases, with 9 bases of the junction left unmatched. Germline CDR1 reads SGHTA; CDR2 reads FQGNSA. The CDR3 runs to 18 residues.

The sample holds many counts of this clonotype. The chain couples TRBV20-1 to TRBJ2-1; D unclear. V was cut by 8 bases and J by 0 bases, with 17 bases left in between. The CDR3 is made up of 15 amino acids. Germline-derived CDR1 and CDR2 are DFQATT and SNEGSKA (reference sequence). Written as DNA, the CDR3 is TGCAGTCCGTCCGGTCAGCGCCACTCCTACAATGAGCAGTTCTTC. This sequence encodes CSPSGQRHSYNEQFF.

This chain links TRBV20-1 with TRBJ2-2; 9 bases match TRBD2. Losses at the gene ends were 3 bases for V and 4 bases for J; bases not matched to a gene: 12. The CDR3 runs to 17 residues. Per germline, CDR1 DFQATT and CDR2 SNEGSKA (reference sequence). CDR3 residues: CSASGVSGRTGTGELFF. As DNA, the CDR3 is TGCAGTGCTAGTGGGGTTAGCGGGAGAACCGGCACCGGGGAGCTGTTTTTT.

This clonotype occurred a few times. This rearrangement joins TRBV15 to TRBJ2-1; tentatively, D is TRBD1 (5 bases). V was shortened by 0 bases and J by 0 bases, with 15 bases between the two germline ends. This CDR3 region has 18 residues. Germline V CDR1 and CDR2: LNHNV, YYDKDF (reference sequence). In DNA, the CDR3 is TGTGCCACCAGCAGAGATTACAGGCTAGATAGCTCCTACAATGAGCAGTTCTTC. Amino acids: CATSRDYRLDSSYNEQFF.

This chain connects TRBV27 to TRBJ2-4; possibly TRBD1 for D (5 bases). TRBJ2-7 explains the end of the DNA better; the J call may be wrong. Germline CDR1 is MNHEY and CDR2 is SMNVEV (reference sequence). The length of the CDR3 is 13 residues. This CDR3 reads CASSSQASYEQYF. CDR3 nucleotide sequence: TGTGCCAGCAGCTCACAGGCGAGCTACGAGCAGTACTTC.

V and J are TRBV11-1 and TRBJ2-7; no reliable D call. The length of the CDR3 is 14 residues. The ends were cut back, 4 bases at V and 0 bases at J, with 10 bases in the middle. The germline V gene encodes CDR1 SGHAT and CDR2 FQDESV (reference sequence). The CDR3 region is CASSSDPHSYEQYF. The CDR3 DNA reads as TGTGCCAGCAGCTCGGACCCCCACTCCTACGAGCAGTACTTC.

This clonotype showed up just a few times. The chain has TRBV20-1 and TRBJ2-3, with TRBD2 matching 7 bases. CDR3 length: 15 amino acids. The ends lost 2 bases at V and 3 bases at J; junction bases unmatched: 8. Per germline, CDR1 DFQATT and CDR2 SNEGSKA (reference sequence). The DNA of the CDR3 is TGCAGTGCTAGAAGGCTAGCGGCGGGGACAGATACGCAGTATTTT. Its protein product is CSARRLAAGTDTQYF.

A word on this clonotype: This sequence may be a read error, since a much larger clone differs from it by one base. The CDR3 protein is CASSSTLAEMNEQFF. In DNA, the CDR3 is TGTGCCAGCAGCTCGACACTCGCCGAGATGAATGAGCAGTTCTTC. J is TRBJ2-1 and V is TRBV7-2, with no clear D. V dropped 4 bases and J dropped 7 bases, with 17 bases sitting between them. The CDR3 is 15 residues long. CDR1 is SGHTA and CDR2 is FQGNSA in the germline V gene.

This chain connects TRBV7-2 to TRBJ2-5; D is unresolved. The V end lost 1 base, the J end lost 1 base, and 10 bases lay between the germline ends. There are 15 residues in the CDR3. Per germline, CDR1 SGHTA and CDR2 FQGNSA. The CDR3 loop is CASSLDGLSQETQYF. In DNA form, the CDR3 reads TGTGCCAGCAGCTTAGACGGGTTGAGCCAAGAGACCCAGTACTTC.

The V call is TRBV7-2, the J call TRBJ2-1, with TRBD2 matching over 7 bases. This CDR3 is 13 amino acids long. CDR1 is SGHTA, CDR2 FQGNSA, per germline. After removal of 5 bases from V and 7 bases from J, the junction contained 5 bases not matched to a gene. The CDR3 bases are TGTGCCAGCAGCCCCGGGGGGAAAAATGAGCAGTTCTTC. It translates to CASSPGGKNEQFF.

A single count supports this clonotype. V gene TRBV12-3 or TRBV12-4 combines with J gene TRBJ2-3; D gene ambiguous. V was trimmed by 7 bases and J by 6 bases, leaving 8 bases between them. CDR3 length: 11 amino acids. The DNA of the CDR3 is TGTGCCAGCACCTACTCGGATACGCAGTATTTT. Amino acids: CASTYSDTQYF.

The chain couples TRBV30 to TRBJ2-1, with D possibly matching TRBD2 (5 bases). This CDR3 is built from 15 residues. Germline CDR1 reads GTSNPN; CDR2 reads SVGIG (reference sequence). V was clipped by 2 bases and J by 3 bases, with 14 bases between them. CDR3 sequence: CAWSSGRRSYNEQFF. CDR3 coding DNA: TGTGCCTGGAGTAGCGGCAGGAGAAGCTACAATGAGCAGTTCTTC.

For the CDR3, the DNA is TGTGCCAGCAGTCGGTGGGAGAGGTCCGAGCAGTACTTC. As protein: CASSRWERSEQYF. The chain recombines TRBV6-2 or TRBV6-3 with TRBJ2-7; maybe TRBD2 (5 bases). CDR3 size: 13 residues. CDR1 MNHEY and CDR2 SVGEGT come from the germline V gene. Trimming left V 5 bases short and J 6 bases short, with 14 bases between.

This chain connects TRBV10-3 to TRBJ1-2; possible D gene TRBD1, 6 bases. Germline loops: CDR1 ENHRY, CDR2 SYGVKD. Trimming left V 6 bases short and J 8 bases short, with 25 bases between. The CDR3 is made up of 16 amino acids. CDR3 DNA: TGTGCCATCAGGAAAAATGGGGGCAGGGGAACAGACGGCTACACCTTC. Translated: CAIRKNGGRGTDGYTF.

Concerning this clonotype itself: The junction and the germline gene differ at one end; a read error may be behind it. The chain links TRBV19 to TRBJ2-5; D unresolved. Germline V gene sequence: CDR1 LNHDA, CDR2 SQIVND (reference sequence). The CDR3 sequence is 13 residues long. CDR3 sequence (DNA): TGTGCCAGTAGTTTAGAGAAACAAGAGACCCAGTACTTC. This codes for CASSLEKQETQYF.

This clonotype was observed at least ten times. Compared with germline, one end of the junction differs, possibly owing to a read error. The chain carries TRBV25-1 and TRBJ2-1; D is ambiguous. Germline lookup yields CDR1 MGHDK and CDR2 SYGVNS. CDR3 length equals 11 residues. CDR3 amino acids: CASREFYEQFF. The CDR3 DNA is TGTGCCAGCAGAGAATTCTATGAGCAGTTCTTC.

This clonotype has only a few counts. The CDR3 DNA reads TGTGCCAGCAGTGAACCTGGACCGTTCGCTGGGGCCAACGTCCTGACTTTC. Encoded protein: CASSEPGPFAGANVLTF. The rearrangement links TRBV25-1 to TRBJ2-6; D not certain. V gave up 2 bases and J gave up 2 bases, with 13 bases separating them. CDR1 and CDR2 (germline): MGHDK, SYGVNS. The CDR3 extends over 17 amino acids.

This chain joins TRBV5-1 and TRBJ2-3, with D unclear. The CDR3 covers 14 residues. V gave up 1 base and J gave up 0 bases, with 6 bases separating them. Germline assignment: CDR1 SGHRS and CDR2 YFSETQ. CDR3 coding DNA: TGCGCCAGCAGCTTGTCGGTCAGCACAGATACGCAGTATTTT. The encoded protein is CASSLSVSTDTQYF.

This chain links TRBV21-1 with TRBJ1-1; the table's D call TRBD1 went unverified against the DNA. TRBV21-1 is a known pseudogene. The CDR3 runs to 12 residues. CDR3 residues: CASRPRGGEAFF. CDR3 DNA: TGTGCCAGCAGACCTAGAGGGGGCGAAGCTTTCTTT.

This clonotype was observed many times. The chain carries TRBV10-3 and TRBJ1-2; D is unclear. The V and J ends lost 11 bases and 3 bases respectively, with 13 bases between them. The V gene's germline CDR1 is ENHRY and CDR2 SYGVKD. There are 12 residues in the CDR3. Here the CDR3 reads CAAREGDYGYTF. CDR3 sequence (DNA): TGTGCCGCCCGGGAGGGAGACTATGGCTACACCTTC.

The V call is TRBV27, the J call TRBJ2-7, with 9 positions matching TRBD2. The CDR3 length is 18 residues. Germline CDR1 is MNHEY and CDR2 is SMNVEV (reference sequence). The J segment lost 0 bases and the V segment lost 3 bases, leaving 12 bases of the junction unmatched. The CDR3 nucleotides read TGTGCCAGCAGTTTTTCGGCCCGGACTAGCGAGAGCTCCTACGAGCAGTACTTC. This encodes CASSFSARTSESSYEQYF.